This is a list of T cell receptor beta chains from one sample in a study of blood T cell repertoires in COVID-19. Repertoires were generated with immunoSEQ multiplex PCR, while TCRdb's copy carries only in-frame clones and drops some. The table lists about 130,000 clones, roughly 81% of them singletons. Input material: peripheral blood. These receptors were collected from a human donor in a cohort sampled during active COVID-19. Each CDR3 is given with its conserved first and last residue. The D gene is left open where the match is weak. The size of a clone is reported for some rows only, either as once, few or many, or as a class for expanded clones.

TRBJ1-2 TRBV21-1 - - CASSPNSAQGGYGYTF TGTGCCAGCAGCCCGAACTCCGCCCAGGGCGGCTATGGCTACACCTTC
TRBJ2-7 TRBV6-5 many - CASSYDRVLSSYEQYF TGTGCCAGCAGTTACGACCGGGTTCTAAGCTCCTACGAGCAGTACTTC
TRBJ2-1 TRBV7-9 - TRBD2 CASASGGIEQFF TGTGCCAGCGCTAGCGGGGGAATTGAGCAGTTCTTC
TRBJ1-6 TRBV6-5 - - CAAAREDNSPLHF TGTGCGGCGGCGAGGGAGGATAATTCACCCCTCCACTTT
TRBJ1-6 TRBV5-4 - TRBD1 CASSWNSDRAIAGNSPLHF TGTGCCAGCAGCTGGAACTCGGACAGGGCAATTGCCGGAAATTCACCCCTCCACTTT
TRBJ1-2 TRBV21-1 - - CASSPRDRVEGYTF TGTGCCAGCAGCCCCCGGGACAGGGTTGAGGGCTACACCTTC
TRBJ2-1 TRBV11-2 few TRBD2 CASSPLAGRYEQFF TGTGCCAGCAGCCCACTAGCGGGGCGGTATGAGCAGTTCTTC
TRBJ1-2 TRBV2 - TRBD1 CAIPDRGLGYTF TGTGCCATTCCGGACAGGGGGCTTGGCTACACCTTC
TRBJ2-7 TRBV5-1 few TRBD2 CASSWGLAGSYEQYF TGCGCCAGCAGCTGGGGACTAGCAGGAAGCTACGAGCAGTACTTC
TRBJ1-2 TRBV6-5 - TRBD1 CASNRQGAEGYTF TGTGCCAGCAACCGACAGGGGGCCGAAGGCTACACCTTC
TRBJ2-5 TRBV19 - TRBD2 CASSNRGLAGNSRETQYF TGTGCCAGTTCCAACCGAGGACTAGCGGGGAACTCGAGAGAGACCCAGTACTTC
TRBJ1-1 TRBV18 - - CASSPRTGKNTEAFF TGTGCCAGCTCACCTAGGACGGGAAAAAACACTGAAGCTTTCTTT
TRBJ2-2 TRBV6-5 - - CASRGQVKSRELFF TGTGCCAGCAGGGGGCAGGTTAAAAGCCGGGAGCTGTTTTTT